These 9 T cell receptor beta chains were sequenced from one sample in a study of blood T cells in healthy people across ages (dated by TCRdb to the mid-2010s). The library came from 5' RACE. The reads were generated on an Illumina HiSeq 2500. The second PCR ran for roughly 7 to 12 cycles and used a J-beta primer mix along with a sample-barcoded 5' primer. The public sequencing data were trimmed at Q25 with fastp and processed into clonotypes with MiXCR by TCRdb, which kept only in-frame beta chains. CDR3 protein duplicates are merged, each entry listing the most common genes and DNA. The sample yields around 1,500,000 distinct CDR3 sequences; roughly 28% were counted once. The top ten clones comprise 7.7% of the sample. Sequencing was done on a sample of blood. These receptors all stem from a woman under 40 in good health.

The genes are TRBV5-1 and TRBJ2-5; either TRBD1 or TRBD2 may fit D (5 bases each). The V gene's germline CDR1 is SGHRS and CDR2 YFSETQ. V was pared by 2 bases and J by 5 bases, with 16 bases between. The CDR3 is 15 amino acids. Written as DNA, the CDR3 is TGCGCCAGCAGCTTTTGGGACCCGGGACGTGAGACCCAGTACTTC. Residues: CASSFWDPGRETQYF. Full variable domain (rest looked up from reference TRBV5-1 and TRBJ2-5): KAGVTQTPRYLIKTRGQQVTLSCSPISGHRSVSWYQQTPGQGLQFLFEYFSETQRNKGNFPGRFSGRQFSNSRSEMNVSTLELGDSALYLCASSFWDPGRETQYFGPGTRLLVL.

V and J are TRBV30 and TRBJ2-7, with 7 bases identical to TRBD1. CDR3 length equals 11 residues. In germline, CDR1 is GTSNPN, CDR2 SVGIG (reference sequence). V gave up 7 bases and J gave up 12 bases; unmatched junction bases: 12. CDR3 DNA sequence: TGTGCCTTGGACAGGACCAGAGATCTGTACTTC. It yields the protein CALDRTRDLYF.

This clonotype was seen at least ten times. CDR3 in amino acids: CSVDPGSYNEQFF. DNA for the CDR3: TGCAGCGTTGACCCGGGATCCTACAATGAGCAGTTCTTC. The rearrangement links TRBV29-1 to TRBJ2-1; TRBD2 is a possible D gene (5 bases). Germline V gene lookup returns CDR1 SQVTM and CDR2 ANQGSEA. This CDR3 is built from 13 residues. V shed 3 bases and J shed 1 base, with 7 bases lying between them.

The chain recombines TRBV27 with TRBJ1-5; D is uncertain. The CDR3 extends over 15 amino acids. Germline assignment: CDR1 MNHEY and CDR2 SMNVEV (reference sequence). V lost 8 bases and J 3 bases, leaving 17 bases between the germline ends. The CDR3, as DNA: TGTGCCAGCGCCTCAAATTGGGAGCTCAATCAGCCCCAGCATTTT. It codes for CASASNWELNQPQHF.

This clonotype occurred a few times. The CDR3 DNA reads TGTGCCAGCAGCAGGAGGACAACAGGGGAGGATGAGCAGTTCTTC. This sequence encodes CASSRRTTGEDEQFF. This chain connects TRBV21-1 to TRBJ2-1; no DNA check was done on the table's D call, TRBD1. TRBV21-1 corresponds to a pseudogene. This CDR3 has 15 amino acids.

In regard to this clonotype: A much bigger clone sits one base away, suggesting this may be a read error. The chain couples TRBV10-3 to TRBJ2-7; 12 positions agree with TRBD2. The germline V gene has CDR1 ENHRY and CDR2 SYGVKD. This CDR3 has 14 amino acids. The CDR3 loop is CTISELAGGDEQYF. The CDR3 DNA is TGTACCATCAGTGAGCTAGCGGGGGGGGACGAGCAGTACTTC.

V and J are TRBV2 and TRBJ1-1; D is unclear. V lost 5 bases, J lost 2 bases, and 6 bases lay in between. The CDR3 spans 12 residues. Germline CDR1 is SNHLY and CDR2 is FYNNEI. CDR3 DNA sequence: TGTGCCAGCAGTATGGATAACACTGAAGCTTTCTTT. This encodes CASSMDNTEAFF.

The V gene is TRBV7-9, the J gene TRBJ2-7; 7 bases map to TRBD2. Per germline, CDR1 SEHNR and CDR2 FQNEAQ (reference sequence). The CDR3 contains 14 residues. The ends lost 6 bases at V and 3 bases at J; junction bases unmatched: 8. This CDR3 is CASRPGTTGYEQYF. The CDR3, as DNA: TGTGCCAGCAGGCCCGGGACTACCGGCTACGAGCAGTACTTC.

The chain employs TRBV20-1 and TRBJ2-3; no clear D. CDR1 and CDR2 from the germline V gene are DFQATT and SNEGSKA (reference sequence). V was pared by 6 bases and J by 6 bases, with 19 bases between. CDR3 length: 14 residues. CDR3 residues: CSAHWAPRRDTQYF. CDR3 nucleotides: TGCAGTGCCCATTGGGCACCACGGCGGGATACGCAGTATTTT.